Each of the 13 T cell receptor beta chains below was sequenced from the same sample in a study of T-cell memory formation after mild COVID-19. TCRdb reanalysed the 5' RACE reads using MiXCR and keeps one entry per CDR3 protein. The sample includes some 270,000 distinct CDR3 sequences, 15% to 19% of them seen just once. Sequences were obtained from PBMCs or a T cell subset sorted from them (not recorded which). These receptors came from an adult woman who had mild COVID-19 (a few samples of this study predate the infection). Cell type and time point are not known.

The CDR3 bases are TGCGCCAGCAGCTTGGCCTCGTCGGCGGAATATGGCTACACCTTC. Translating gives CASSLASSAEYGYTF. The V gene is TRBV5-1, the J gene TRBJ1-2; no firm D call. V was trimmed by 0 bases and J by 5 bases, leaving 14 bases between them. This CDR3 spans 15 amino acids. In germline, CDR1 is SGHRS, CDR2 YFSETQ.

Written as DNA, the CDR3 is TGCGCCAGCAGCTTGGCGGGTCGGGGATCAGATACGCAGTATTTT. Translating it yields CASSLAGRGSDTQYF. This chain links TRBV5-1 with TRBJ2-3, with TRBD2 as a possible D gene (5 bases). This CDR3 is built from 15 residues. In germline, CDR1 is SGHRS, CDR2 YFSETQ. Trimming removed 0 bases from V and 4 bases from J, with 12 bases in between.

At least ten counts were recorded for this clonotype. The V call is TRBV4-2, the J call TRBJ1-2, with D hard to call. Germline CDR1 and CDR2: LGHNA and YNFKEQ. The CDR3 extends over 13 amino acids. V was cut by 0 bases and J by 2 bases, with 4 bases left in between. The CDR3 spells CASSQDGNYGYTF. CDR3 coding DNA: TGTGCCAGCAGCCAAGATGGGAACTATGGCTACACCTTC.

In its sample, this clonotype was seen a few times. V usage is TRBV9 and J usage is TRBJ1-6; TRBD1 is a possible D gene (6 bases). CDR3 length: 16 residues. V was pared by 4 bases and J by 7 bases, with 18 bases between. CDR1 SGDLS and CDR2 YYNGEE come from the germline V gene. The CDR3 DNA follows: TGTGCCAGCAGCCAAACTACCGGGACAAAGAATTCACCCCTCCACTTT. Its protein is CASSQTTGTKNSPLHF.

This clonotype was seen more than once but under ten times. The chain joins TRBV7-8 to TRBJ1-1; D is uncertain. Germline-derived CDR1 and CDR2 are SGHVS and FQNEAQ. V was pared by 0 bases and J by 7 bases, with 9 bases between. This CDR3 is built from 13 residues. The CDR3 bases are TGTGCCAGCAGCTTAGCCCCCGTTTTTGAAGCTTTCTTT. Translating gives CASSLAPVFEAFF.

J is TRBJ2-7 and V is TRBV13; maybe TRBD2 (6 bases). The CDR3 spans 15 residues. Germline V gene sequence: CDR1 PRHDT, CDR2 FYEKMQ (reference sequence). The V end lost 5 bases, the J end lost 4 bases, and 18 bases lay between the germline ends. This CDR3 is CASSKQVLGGYEQYF. The CDR3 coding sequence is TGTGCCAGCAGCAAGCAGGTGCTCGGAGGGTACGAGCAGTACTTC.

This clonotype was counted a few times. The chain employs TRBV10-3 and TRBJ1-1; D call uncertain. Per the germline V gene, CDR1 is ENHRY and CDR2 is SYGVKD. Trimming removed 9 bases at V and 0 bases at J, with 17 bases between. CDR3 length equals 15 residues. The CDR3: CAMSANSAMNTEAFF. The CDR3 nucleotides read TGTGCCATGTCAGCGAACTCGGCTATGAACACTGAAGCTTTCTTT.

This clonotype was observed many times. This sequence joins TRBV5-1 and TRBJ2-1; 8 nucleotides match TRBD1. The CDR3 has 17 residues. The J segment lost 6 bases and the V segment lost 2 bases, leaving 13 bases of the junction unmatched. The germline gives CDR1 SGHRS, CDR2 YFSETQ. This CDR3 reads CASSFGDRTTLGNEQFF. The CDR3 nucleotides read TGCGCCAGCAGCTTTGGGGACAGGACGACTTTGGGCAATGAGCAGTTCTTC.

This clonotype was seen more than once but under ten times. The chain recombines TRBV9 with TRBJ1-1; D remains ambiguous. The CDR3 length is 15 residues. V was shortened by 0 bases and J by 4 bases, with 13 bases between the two germline ends. The V gene's germline CDR1 is SGDLS and CDR2 YYNGEE. The CDR3 nucleotides read TGTGCCAGCAGCGTAGGAAACCTTGGCGGCACTGAAGCTTTCTTT. Protein sequence: CASSVGNLGGTEAFF.

This chain joins TRBV24-1 and TRBJ2-5, with 8 bases lining up with TRBD1. The V gene end was trimmed by 2 bases and the J gene end by 7 bases; junction bases not matched to a gene: 11. The CDR3 consists of 16 residues. Germline V gene lookup returns CDR1 KGHDR and CDR2 SFDVKD. CDR3 bases: TGTGCCACCAGTGATTCAGACAGGGGTCCTCGTGGGACCCAGTACTTC. This translates into CATSDSDRGPRGTQYF.

J is TRBJ2-4 and V is TRBV5-6, with no clear D. Trimming left V 0 bases short and J 3 bases short, with 1 base between. Germline CDR1 reads SGHDT; CDR2 reads YYEEEE. The CDR3 totals 12 residues. The CDR3 region is CASSLGKNIQYF. CDR3 bases: TGTGCCAGCAGCTTGGGCAAAAACATTCAGTACTTC. Together with reference TRBV5-6 and TRBJ2-4, the CDR3 gives the full variable domain: DAGVTQSPTHLIKTRGQQVTLRCSPKSGHDTVSWYQQALGQGPQFIFQYYEEEERQRGNFPDRFSGHQFPNYSSELNVNALLLGDSALYLCASSLGKNIQYFGAGTRLSVL.

This clonotype has only a few counts. The chain carries TRBV24-1 and TRBJ2-7; maybe TRBD1 (6 bases). This CDR3 has 14 residues. Between the trimmed V and J ends, which lost 3 bases and 6 bases, there was a span of 14 bases. Germline CDR1 KGHDR, CDR2 SFDVKD. CDR3 sequence (DNA): TGTGCCACCAGTGATCCCTCAACAGGGTTCGAGCAGTACTTC. Translated: CATSDPSTGFEQYF.

This clonotype has only a few counts. The rearrangement joins TRBV12-3 or TRBV12-4 to TRBJ2-1; 9 nucleotides align to TRBD2. The CDR3 has 16 residues. J was trimmed by 7 bases and V by 5 bases; bases with no gene match: 12. This CDR3 is CASSGLAGGPGNEQFF. In DNA, the CDR3 is TGTGCCAGCAGTGGACTGGCGGGAGGGCCGGGTAATGAGCAGTTCTTC.